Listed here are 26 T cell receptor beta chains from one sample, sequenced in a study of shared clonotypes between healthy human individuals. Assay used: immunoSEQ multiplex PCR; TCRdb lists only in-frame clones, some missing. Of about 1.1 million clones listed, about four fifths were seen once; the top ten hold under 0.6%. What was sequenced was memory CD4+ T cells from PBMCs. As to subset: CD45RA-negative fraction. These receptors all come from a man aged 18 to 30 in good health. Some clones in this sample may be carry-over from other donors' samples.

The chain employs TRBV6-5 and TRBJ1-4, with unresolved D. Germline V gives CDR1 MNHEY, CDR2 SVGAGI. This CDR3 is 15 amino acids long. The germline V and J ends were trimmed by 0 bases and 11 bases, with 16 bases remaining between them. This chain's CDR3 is CASSYSAVSNGKLFF. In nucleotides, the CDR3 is TGTGCCAGCAGTTACTCGGCCGTCTCTAATGGGAAACTGTTTTTT.

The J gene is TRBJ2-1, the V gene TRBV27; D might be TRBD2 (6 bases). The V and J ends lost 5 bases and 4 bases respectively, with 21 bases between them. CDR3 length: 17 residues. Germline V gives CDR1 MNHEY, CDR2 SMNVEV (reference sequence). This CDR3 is CASSQRSLASGYNEQFF. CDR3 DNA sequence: TGTGCCAGCAGTCAAAGGTCCCTAGCGTCGGGATACAATGAGCAGTTCTTC.

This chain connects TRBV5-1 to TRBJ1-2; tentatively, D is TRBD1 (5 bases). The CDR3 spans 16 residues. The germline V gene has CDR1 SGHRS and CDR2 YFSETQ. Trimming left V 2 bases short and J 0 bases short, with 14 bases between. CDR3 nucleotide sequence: TGCGCCAGCAGCTTCAGGGACGGAACAACTAACTATGGCTACACCTTC. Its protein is CASSFRDGTTNYGYTF.

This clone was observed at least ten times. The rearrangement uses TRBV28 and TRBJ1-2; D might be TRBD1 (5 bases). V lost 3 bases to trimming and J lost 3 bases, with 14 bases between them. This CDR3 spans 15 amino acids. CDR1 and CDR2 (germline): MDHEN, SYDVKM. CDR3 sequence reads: CASSLRGLGYYGYTF. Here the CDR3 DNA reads TGTGCCAGCAGTTTGCGGGGCTTGGGCTACTATGGCTACACCTTC.

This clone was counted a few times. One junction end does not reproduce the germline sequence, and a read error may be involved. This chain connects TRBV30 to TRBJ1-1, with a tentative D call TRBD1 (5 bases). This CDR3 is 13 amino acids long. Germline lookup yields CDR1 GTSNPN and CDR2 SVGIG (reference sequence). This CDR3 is CAWREQEWGPVAF. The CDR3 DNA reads TGTGCCTGGAGGGAACAGGAATGGGGTCCCGTTGCCTTT. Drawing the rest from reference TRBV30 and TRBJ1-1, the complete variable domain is SQTIHQWPATLVQPVGSPLSLECTVEGTSNPNLYWYRQAAGRGLQLLFYSVGIGQISSEVPQNLSASRPQDRQFILSSKKLLLSDSGFYLCAWREQEWGPVAFGQGTRLTVV.

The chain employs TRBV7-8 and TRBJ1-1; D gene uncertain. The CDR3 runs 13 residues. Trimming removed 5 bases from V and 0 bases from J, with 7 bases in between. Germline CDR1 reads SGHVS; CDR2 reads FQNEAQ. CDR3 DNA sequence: TGTGCCAGCAGCCCAAGTCTGAACACTGAAGCTTTCTTT. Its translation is CASSPSLNTEAFF.

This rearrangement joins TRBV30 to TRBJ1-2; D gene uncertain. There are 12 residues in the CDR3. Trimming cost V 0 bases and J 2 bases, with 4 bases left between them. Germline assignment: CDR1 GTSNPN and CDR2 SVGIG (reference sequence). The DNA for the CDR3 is TGTGCCTGGAGTGTGCAGAACTATGGCTACACCTTC. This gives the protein CAWSVQNYGYTF.

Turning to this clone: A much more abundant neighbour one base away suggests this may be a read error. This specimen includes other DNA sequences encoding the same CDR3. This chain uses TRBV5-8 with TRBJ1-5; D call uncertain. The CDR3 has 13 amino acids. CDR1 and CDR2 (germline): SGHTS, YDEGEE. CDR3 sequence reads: CASSSGLNQPQHF. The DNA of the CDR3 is TGCGCCAGCAGCTCGGGTCTCAATCAGCCCCAGCATTTT.

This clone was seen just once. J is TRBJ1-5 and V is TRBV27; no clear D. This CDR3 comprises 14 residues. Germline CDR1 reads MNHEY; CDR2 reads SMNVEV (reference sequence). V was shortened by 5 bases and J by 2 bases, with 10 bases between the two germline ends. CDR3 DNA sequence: TGTGCCAGCAGTCCTCTGAGGGGCAATCAGCCCCAGCATTTT. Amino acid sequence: CASSPLRGNQPQHF.

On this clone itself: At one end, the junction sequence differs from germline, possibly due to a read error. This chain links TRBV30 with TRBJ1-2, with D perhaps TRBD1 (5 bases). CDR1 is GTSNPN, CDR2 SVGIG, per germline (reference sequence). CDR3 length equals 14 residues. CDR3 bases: TGTGCCCGGAAGGGCCAGGGAAGCTACTACGGCTACACCTTC. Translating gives CARKGQGSYYGYTF.

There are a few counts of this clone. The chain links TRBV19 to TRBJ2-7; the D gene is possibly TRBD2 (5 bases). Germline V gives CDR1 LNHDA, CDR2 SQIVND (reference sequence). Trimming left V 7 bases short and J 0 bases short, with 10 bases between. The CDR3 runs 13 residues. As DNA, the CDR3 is TGTGCCAGTACAAGAGGGCCCTCCTACGAGCAGTACTTC. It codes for CASTRGPSYEQYF.

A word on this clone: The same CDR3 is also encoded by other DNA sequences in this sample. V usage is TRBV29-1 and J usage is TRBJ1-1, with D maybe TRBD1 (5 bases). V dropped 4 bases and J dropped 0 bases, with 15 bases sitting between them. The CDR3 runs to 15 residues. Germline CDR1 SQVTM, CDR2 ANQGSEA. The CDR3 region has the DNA TGCAGCGTTGGGGCGGGTTGGGGGATGAACACTGAAGCTTTCTTT. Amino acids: CSVGAGWGMNTEAFF.

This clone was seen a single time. The DNA of the CDR3 is TGCGCCAGCAGCTCGGTGACTAGCGGGAGGGGAGAGACCCAGTACTTC. Translation gives CASSSVTSGRGETQYF. The chain couples TRBV5-1 to TRBJ2-5, with 14 positions matching TRBD2. Looked up from germline, CDR1 is SGHRS and CDR2 is YFSETQ. This CDR3 has 16 residues. With V trimmed by 3 bases and J by 4 bases, 5 bases remained unmatched.

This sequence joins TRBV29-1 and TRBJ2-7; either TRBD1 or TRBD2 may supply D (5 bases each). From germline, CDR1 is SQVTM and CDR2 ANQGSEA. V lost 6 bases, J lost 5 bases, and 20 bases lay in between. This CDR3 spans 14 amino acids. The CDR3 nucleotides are TGCAGCGTGCCGAGGGGATGGGGGTCGAACGAGCAGTACTTC. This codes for CSVPRGWGSNEQYF.

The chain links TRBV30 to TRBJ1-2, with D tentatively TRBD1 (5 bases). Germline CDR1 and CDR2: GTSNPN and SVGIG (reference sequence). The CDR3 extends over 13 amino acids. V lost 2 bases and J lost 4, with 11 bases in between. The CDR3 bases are TGTGCCTGGAGTTTGGGACGGATCTATGGCTACACCTTC. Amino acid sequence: CAWSLGRIYGYTF.

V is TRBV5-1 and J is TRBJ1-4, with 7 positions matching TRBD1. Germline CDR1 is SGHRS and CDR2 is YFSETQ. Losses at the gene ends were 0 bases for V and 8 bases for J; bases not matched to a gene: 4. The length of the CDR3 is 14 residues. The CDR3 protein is CASSLAQGDEKLFF. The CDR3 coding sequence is TGCGCCAGCAGCTTGGCCCAGGGGGACGAAAAACTGTTTTTT. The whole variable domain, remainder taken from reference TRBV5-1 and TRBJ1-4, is KAGVTQTPRYLIKTRGQQVTLSCSPISGHRSVSWYQQTPGQGLQFLFEYFSETQRNKGNFPGRFSGRQFSNSRSEMNVSTLELGDSALYLCASSLAQGDEKLFFGSGTQLSVL.

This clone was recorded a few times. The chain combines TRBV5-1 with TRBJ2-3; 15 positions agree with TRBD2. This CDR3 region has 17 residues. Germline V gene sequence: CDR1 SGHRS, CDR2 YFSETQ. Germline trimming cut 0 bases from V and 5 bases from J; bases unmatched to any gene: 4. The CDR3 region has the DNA TGCGCCAGCAGCTTGGGTGGGACTAGCGGGGGGCAAGATACGCAGTATTTT. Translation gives CASSLGGTSGGQDTQYF.

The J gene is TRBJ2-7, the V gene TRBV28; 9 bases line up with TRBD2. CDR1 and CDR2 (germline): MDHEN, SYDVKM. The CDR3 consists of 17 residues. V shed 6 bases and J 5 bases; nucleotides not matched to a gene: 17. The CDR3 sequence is CASSLSGREGEVNEQYF. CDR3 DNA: TGTGCCAGCAGCCTGTCGGGGCGGGAGGGCGAGGTGAACGAGCAGTACTTC.

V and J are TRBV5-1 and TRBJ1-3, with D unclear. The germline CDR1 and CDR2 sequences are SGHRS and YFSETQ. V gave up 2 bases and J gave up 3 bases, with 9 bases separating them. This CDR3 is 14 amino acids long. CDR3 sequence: CASSLWGFGNTIYF. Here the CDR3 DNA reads TGCGCCAGCAGCTTATGGGGATTTGGAAACACCATATATTTT.

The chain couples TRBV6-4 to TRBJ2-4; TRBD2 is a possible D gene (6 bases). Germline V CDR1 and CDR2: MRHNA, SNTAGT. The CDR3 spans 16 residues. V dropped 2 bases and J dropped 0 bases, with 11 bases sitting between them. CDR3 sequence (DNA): TGTGCCAGCAGTGACAGCGGAGGGGCAGCCAAAAACATTCAGTACTTC. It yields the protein CASSDSGGAAKNIQYF.

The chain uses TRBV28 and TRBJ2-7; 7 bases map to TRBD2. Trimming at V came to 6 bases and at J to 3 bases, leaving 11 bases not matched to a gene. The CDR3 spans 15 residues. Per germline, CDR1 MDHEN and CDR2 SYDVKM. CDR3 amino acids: CASSTGGSGNYEQYF. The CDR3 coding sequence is TGTGCCAGCAGCACCGGGGGGAGCGGGAACTACGAGCAGTACTTC.

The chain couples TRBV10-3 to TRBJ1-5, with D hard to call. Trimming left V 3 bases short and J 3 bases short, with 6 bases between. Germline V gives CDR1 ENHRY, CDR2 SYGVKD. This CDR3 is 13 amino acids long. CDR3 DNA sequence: TGTGCCATCAGTGAAGTGGACAATCAGCCCCAGCATTTT. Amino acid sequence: CAISEVDNQPQHF.

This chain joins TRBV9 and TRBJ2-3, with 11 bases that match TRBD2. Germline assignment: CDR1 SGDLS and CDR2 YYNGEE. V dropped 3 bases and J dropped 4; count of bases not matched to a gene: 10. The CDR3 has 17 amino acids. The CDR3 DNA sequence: TGTGCCAGCAGCGCCTTATTTTCTAGCGGGAGGTCAGATACGCAGTATTTT. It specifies CASSALFSSGRSDTQYF.

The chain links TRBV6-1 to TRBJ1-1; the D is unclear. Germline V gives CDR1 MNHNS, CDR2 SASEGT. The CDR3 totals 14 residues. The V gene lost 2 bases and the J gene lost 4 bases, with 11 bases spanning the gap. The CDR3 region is CASSEPRMGTEAFF. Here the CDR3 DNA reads TGTGCCAGCAGTGAACCGCGGATGGGCACTGAAGCTTTCTTT.

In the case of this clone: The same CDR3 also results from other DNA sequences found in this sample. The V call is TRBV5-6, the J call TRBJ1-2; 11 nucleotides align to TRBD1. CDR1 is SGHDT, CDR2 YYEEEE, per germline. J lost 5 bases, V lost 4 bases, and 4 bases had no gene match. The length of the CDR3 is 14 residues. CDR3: CASSPRDRGYGYTF. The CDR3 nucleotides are TGTGCCAGCAGCCCCCGGGACAGGGGGTATGGCTACACCTTC.

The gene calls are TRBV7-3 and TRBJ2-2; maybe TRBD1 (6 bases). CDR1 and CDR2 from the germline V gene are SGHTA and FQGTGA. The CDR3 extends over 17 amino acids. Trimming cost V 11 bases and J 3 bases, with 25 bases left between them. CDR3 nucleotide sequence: TGTGCCCTCATAACGGCTTGGGACATTAGATACACCGGGGAGCTGTTTTTT. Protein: CALITAWDIRYTGELFF.